Below, one TCR beta chain is given with its context. This specimen comes from a study of blood T cell repertoires in COVID-19. In the study overall: COVID-19 samples, acute and convalescent, were from the United States, Italy and Spain. T cells, B-cell-depleted T cells, or PBMCs supplied cDNA or gDNA.

Trimming removed 0 bases at V and 12 bases at J, with 11 bases between. CDR3 length equals 12 residues. All enrollees were about 18 to 89 years old and from 20 to 25 US areas. In the original processing: Amplifying reference gene primers gave estimates of nucleated cell counts. Clones were sequenced by immunoSEQ multiplex PCR, and TCRdb holds only the in-frame ones, with some missing. V, J and clone size reflect that table, while D and trimming were determined from the DNA. The table shows about 440,000 clones, with around nine tenths occurring only once. This sequence was found in a young woman with acute COVID-19. The V call is TRBV23-1, the J call TRBJ1-2; D is ambiguous. TRBV23-1 is reported as an ORF; its role is uncertain. Sequencing used PBMCs or T cells enriched from blood (not recorded which). The CDR3 DNA reads as TGCGCCAGCAGTCAATCGCGGGCAGGACACACCTTC. Translated: CASSQSRAGHTF.